The 12 T cell receptor beta chains listed next were all sequenced from one sample in a study of T cells in Graves' hyperthyroidism and ophthalmopathy. The investigators amplified TCR beta CDR3 regions from RNA transcripts. Initially, a first-round RT-PCR of the TCR CDR3 employed the HTBI primer set. Each CDR3 protein gets one entry after TCRdb re-called the multiplex PCR reads with MiXCR. The sample records hundreds of thousands of distinct CDR3 sequences, more than 14% being singletons. Input material: blood. These receptors all come from a woman between 45 and 65 years old with Graves' ophthalmopathy.

This clonotype was seen a handful of times. V usage is TRBV28 and J usage is TRBJ1-5; D gene unclear. The CDR3 totals 19 residues. Germline values: CDR1 MDHEN, CDR2 SYDVKM. Trimming removed 3 bases at V and 0 bases at J, with 21 bases between. DNA of the CDR3: TGTGCCAGCAGTTTTCCTATTGCAGTTTCGAATTATAGCAATCAGCCCCAGCATTTT. Translation gives CASSFPIAVSNYSNQPQHF.

This clonotype has a handful of counts. This sequence joins TRBV6-2 or TRBV6-3 and TRBJ1-2; D is undetermined. Germline V CDR1 and CDR2: MNHEY, SVGEGT. This CDR3 is built from 15 residues. V was shortened by 4 bases and J by 3 bases, with 15 bases between the two germline ends. The chain's CDR3 is CASSSPRVADYGYTF. The CDR3 DNA sequence: TGTGCCAGCAGTTCCCCGAGGGTGGCGGACTATGGCTACACCTTC.

This clonotype was found many times. The rearrangement joins TRBV29-1 to TRBJ1-1, with D unclear. V lost 4 bases and J 4 bases, leaving 13 bases between the germline ends. This CDR3 comprises 13 residues. Germline V gene lookup returns CDR1 SQVTM and CDR2 ANQGSEA. The CDR3 sequence: CSVVGSGRTEAFF. The CDR3 coding sequence is TGCAGCGTTGTGGGGTCCGGACGCACTGAAGCTTTCTTT.

This clonotype came up many times. J is TRBJ2-3 and V is TRBV7-3, with 10 bases fitting TRBD2. The V gene's germline CDR1 is SGHTA and CDR2 FQGTGA. The CDR3 is 18 residues long. The V gene end was trimmed by 4 bases and the J gene end by 0 bases; junction bases not matched to a gene: 10. The DNA for the CDR3 is TGTGCCAGCAGCTCCTTAGCGGGAGGAAGACTTAGCACAGATACGCAGTATTTT. The encoded protein is CASSSLAGGRLSTDTQYF.

This clonotype was detected ten times or more. The CDR3 here is CSARTSGTNTGELFF. CDR3 nucleotide sequence: TGCAGTGCTAGAACTAGCGGGACGAACACCGGGGAGCTGTTTTTT. The rearrangement joins TRBV20-1 to TRBJ2-2, with 10 bases lining up with TRBD2. Looked up from germline, CDR1 is DFQATT and CDR2 is SNEGSKA (reference sequence). With 2 bases clipped from V and 0 bases from J, the junction kept 0 bases outside the gene matches. This CDR3 has 15 residues.

This clonotype turned up a few times. The V and J genes are TRBV7-3 and TRBJ2-7; 7 bases line up with TRBD1. Trimming cost V 6 bases and J 5 bases; bases outside gene matches: 7. CDR1 and CDR2 (germline): SGHTA, FQGTGA. The CDR3 runs 13 residues. Written as DNA, the CDR3 is TGTGCCAGCAGTTTAGGGGGCAACAACGAGCAGTACTTC. This translates into CASSLGGNNEQYF.

Here the CDR3 DNA reads TGTGCCAGCAGCCACGGGCTAGCGGGAGGGGAGCAGTACTTC. This encodes CASSHGLAGGEQYF. This rearrangement joins TRBV4-2 to TRBJ2-7, with TRBD2 matching over 12 bases. CDR1 and CDR2 (germline): LGHNA, YNFKEQ. The V gene end was trimmed by 3 bases and the J gene end by 7 bases; junction bases not matched to a gene: 4. The CDR3 has 14 residues.

This clonotype was counted ten times or more. This chain connects TRBV19 to TRBJ2-5; the D gene is possibly TRBD2 (6 bases). CDR1 and CDR2 (germline): LNHDA, SQIVND (reference sequence). Trimming removed 10 bases at V and 1 base at J, with 10 bases between. The CDR3 covers 12 residues. CDR3 nucleotide sequence: TGTGCCACAGGGACTGTCCAAGAGACCCAGTACTTC. It is translated as CATGTVQETQYF.

CDR3 sequence (DNA): TGTGCCAGCAGTGAATTAGGCAGGCTAACCCAGTTCTTC. Translated, it gives CASSELGRLTQFF. J is TRBJ2-5 and V is TRBV25-1, with D unresolved. The J call may be faulty, since TRBJ2-1 better matches the DNA end. There are 13 residues in the CDR3. Looked up from germline, CDR1 is MGHDK and CDR2 is SYGVNS.

This clonotype was seen repeatedly, ten times or more. This chain joins TRBV12-3 or TRBV12-4 and TRBJ2-1; TRBD2 aligns across 8 bases. CDR3 size: 18 residues. Trimming at V came to 2 bases and at J to 6 bases, leaving 15 bases not matched to a gene. For the CDR3, the DNA is TGTGCCAGCAGTTTAAGGCAGGAGTGGGGGACTAGGAGCAATGAGCAGTTCTTC. Translating it yields CASSLRQEWGTRSNEQFF.

In this sample, this clonotype turned up a few times. The V call is TRBV19, the J call TRBJ2-7, with 7 bases fitting TRBD1. CDR1 is LNHDA, CDR2 SQIVND, per germline (reference sequence). Germline trimming cut 6 bases from V and 1 base from J; bases unmatched to any gene: 6. The CDR3 sequence is 14 residues long. CDR3: CASSRQGTSYEQYF. The CDR3 DNA is TGTGCCAGTAGCCGACAGGGAACGTCCTACGAGCAGTACTTC.

This clonotype was picked up many times. The chain combines TRBV20-1 with TRBJ2-7, with 8 nucleotides matching TRBD1. V lost 1 base to trimming and J lost 3 bases; unmatched junction nucleotides: 14. Germline CDR1 is DFQATT and CDR2 is SNEGSKA (reference sequence). CDR3 size: 17 residues. CDR3 sequence: CSARAVGRGQGDYEQYF. The CDR3 DNA follows: TGCAGTGCTAGAGCGGTCGGCAGGGGGCAAGGTGACTACGAGCAGTACTTC.